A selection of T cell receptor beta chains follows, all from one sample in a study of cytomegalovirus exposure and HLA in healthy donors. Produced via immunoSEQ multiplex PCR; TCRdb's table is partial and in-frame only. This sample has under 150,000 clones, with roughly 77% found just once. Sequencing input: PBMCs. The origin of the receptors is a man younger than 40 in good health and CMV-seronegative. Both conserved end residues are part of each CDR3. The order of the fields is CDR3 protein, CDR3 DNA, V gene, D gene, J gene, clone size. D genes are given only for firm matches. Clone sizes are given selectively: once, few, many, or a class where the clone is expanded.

CAIDSGGAAEAFF	TGTGCCATCGACTCGGGGGGCGCGGCTGAAGCTTTCTTT	TRBV10-3	NA	TRBJ1-1	NA
CASSSRDTRNYGYTF	TGTGCCAGCAGCTCCCGGGACACCCGAAACTATGGCTACACCTTC	TRBV5-4	NA	TRBJ1-2	NA
CASSDQPGQGRETQYF	TGTGCCAGCAGTGATCAACCGGGACAGGGTAGAGAGACCCAGTACTTC	TRBV6-1	TRBD1	TRBJ2-5	NA
CASSLRDWREQFF	TGTGCCAGCAGCTTACGGGACTGGCGGGAGCAGTTCTTC	TRBV5-6	NA	TRBJ2-1	NA
CASDRGGGNEQFF	TGTGCCAGCGACCGAGGGGGGGGCAATGAGCAGTTCTTC	TRBV5-8	NA	TRBJ2-1	NA
CASSLSTSGGEQFF	TGTGCCAGCAGCTTATCGACTAGCGGGGGGGAGCAGTTCTTC	TRBV11-3	TRBD2	TRBJ2-1	NA
CASSARVGTEAFF	TGTGCCAGCAGTGCCAGGGTGGGCACTGAAGCTTTCTTT	TRBV6-5	NA	TRBJ1-1	NA
CASSLEPGPYGYTF	TGTGCCAGCAGCTTAGAACCAGGGCCCTATGGCTACACCTTC	TRBV7-8	NA	TRBJ1-2	NA
CASGGEVSTGELFF	TGTGCCAGTGGTGGGGAGGTTAGCACCGGGGAGCTGTTTTTT	TRBV6-5	NA	TRBJ2-2	NA
CASTSTGGRVYGYTF	TGTGCCAGTACCTCGACAGGAGGCAGGGTCTATGGCTACACCTTC	TRBV19	NA	TRBJ1-2	NA
CASSPSVAGANGNTIYF	TGTGCCAGCTCACCATCCGTGGCGGGGGCGAATGGAAACACCATATATTTT	TRBV18	NA	TRBJ1-3	NA
CASSELRVRTEAFF	TGTGCCAGCAGTGAACTACGGGTCCGCACTGAAGCTTTCTTT	TRBV2	NA	TRBJ1-1	NA
CASSLGQWGLTDTQYF	TGCGCCAGCAGCTTGGGCCAGTGGGGCCTCACAGATACGCAGTATTTT	TRBV5-1	NA	TRBJ2-3	NA
CASSMSSGRVDTQYF	TGTGCCAGCAGCATGTCTAGCGGGAGGGTAGATACGCAGTATTTT	TRBV7-7	TRBD2	TRBJ2-3	NA
CASSEPHGTSGKDTQYF	TGTGCCAGCAGTGAACCTCATGGGACTAGCGGGAAAGATACGCAGTATTTT	TRBV2	TRBD2	TRBJ2-3	NA
CASSMLGLGGDEQFF	TGTGCCAGTAGTATGCTGGGACTAGGGGGTGATGAGCAGTTCTTC	TRBV19	TRBD2	TRBJ2-1	few
CASSPSHWREAGELFF	TGTGCCAGCAGCCCCTCCCACTGGCGGGAGGCCGGGGAGCTGTTTTTT	TRBV5-4	TRBD2	TRBJ2-2	NA
CASSTQGSNEKLFF	TGTGCCAGTAGTACACAGGGGAGTAATGAAAAACTGTTTTTT	TRBV19	TRBD1	TRBJ1-4	NA
CSLTLAGMDEQFF	TGCAGCTTGACACTAGCGGGAATGGATGAGCAGTTCTTC	TRBV29-1	TRBD2	TRBJ2-1	NA
CASSPDRAPNEQFF	TGTGCCAGCAGCCCAGACAGGGCCCCCAATGAGCAGTTCTTC	TRBV7-9	TRBD1	TRBJ2-1	NA
CASSLRQGGDEQYF	TGCGCCAGCAGCTTGCGTCAGGGAGGGGACGAGCAGTACTTC	TRBV5-1	TRBD2	TRBJ2-7	NA
CASRISGGGTDTQYF	TGCGCCAGCAGGATTAGCGGGGGCGGCACAGATACGCAGTATTTT	TRBV10-2	TRBD2	TRBJ2-3	NA
CASSPGQVFSYEQYF	TGTGCCAGCAGCCCAGGACAGGTCTTCTCCTACGAGCAGTACTTC	TRBV7-9	TRBD1	TRBJ2-7	NA
CASSYGTAWNTEAFF	TGTGCCAGCAGCTACGGGACAGCCTGGAACACTGAAGCTTTCTTT	TRBV7-9	TRBD1	TRBJ1-1	NA
CASSTGQIQNRYEQYF	TGTGCCAGCAGCACGGGACAGATTCAAAATCGCTACGAGCAGTACTTC	TRBV5-6	TRBD1	TRBJ2-7	NA
CAISERGIGTDTQYF	TGTGCCATCAGTGAGCGGGGGATCGGCACAGATACGCAGTATTTT	TRBV10-3	NA	TRBJ2-3	once
CSVERSRVIEQYF	TGCAGCGTTGAACGGAGCAGGGTGATCGAGCAGTACTTC	TRBV29-1	NA	TRBJ2-7	NA
CASSSSGSAYEQYF	TGCGCCAGCAGCTCGAGCGGCAGTGCCTACGAGCAGTACTTC	TRBV5-1	NA	TRBJ2-7	NA
CASSFGGAYNEQFF	TGCGCCAGCAGCTTTGGGGGGGCCTACAATGAGCAGTTCTTC	TRBV5-1	TRBD2	TRBJ2-1	once
CASSLPETGNEKLFF	TGTGCCAGCAGCCTTCCCGAAACGGGTAATGAAAAACTGTTTTTT	TRBV5-5	NA	TRBJ1-4	once
CASRVAAGVVTGELFF	TGTGCCAGTAGGGTTGCGGCGGGGGTCGTCACCGGGGAGCTGTTTTTT	TRBV19	TRBD2	TRBJ2-2	NA
CAISDIHDEQFF	TGTGCCATCAGTGATATACACGATGAGCAGTTCTTC	TRBV10-3	NA	TRBJ2-1	NA
CASSQPGTASYEQYF	TGCGCCAGCAGCCAGCCCGGGACAGCTTCCTACGAGCAGTACTTC	TRBV4-1	TRBD1	TRBJ2-7	NA
CASSPRTDSNYGYTF	TGCGCCAGCAGCCCGCGGACAGACTCTAACTATGGCTACACCTTC	TRBV5-1	NA	TRBJ1-2	NA
CASSSNPTGYTEAFF	TGTGCCAGCAGCTCCAACCCGACAGGGTATACTGAAGCTTTCTTT	TRBV9	TRBD1	TRBJ1-1	NA
CASSLKRGYEQFF	TGTGCCAGCAGCTTAAAAAGGGGCTATGAGCAGTTCTTC	TRBV7-6	NA	TRBJ2-1	many
CASSELGSGSYNEQFF	TGTGCCAGCAGTGAACTCGGTAGCGGGAGCTACAATGAGCAGTTCTTC	TRBV2	TRBD2	TRBJ2-1	NA
CASSLSGQSFYGYTF	TGTGCCAGCAGTTTATCGGGACAAAGCTTCTATGGCTACACCTTC	TRBV27	NA	TRBJ1-2	once
CASSLGGTGDGYTF	TGTGCCAGCAGCTTAGGAGGGACAGGGGATGGCTACACCTTC	TRBV7-8	TRBD1	TRBJ1-2	NA
CASSYTALPRHYGYTF	TGTGCCAGCAGTTACACGGCACTCCCGCGGCACTATGGCTACACCTTC	TRBV6-5	NA	TRBJ1-2	NA
CASSTSGQGRGEQYF	TGTGCCAGCAGTACATCGGGACAGGGAAGGGGAGAGCAGTACTTC	TRBV28	TRBD1	TRBJ2-7	NA
CASTPADRGVGGYTF	TGTGCCAGCACCCCGGCCGACAGGGGCGTCGGTGGCTACACCTTC	TRBV28	TRBD1	TRBJ1-2	once
CAISAASGRGADTQYF	TGTGCCATCAGTGCAGCTAGCGGGAGAGGTGCAGATACGCAGTATTTT	TRBV10-3	TRBD2	TRBJ2-3	NA
CATSRDLGARGANVLTF	TGTGCCACCAGCAGAGATTTGGGGGCGCGCGGGGCCAACGTCCTGACTTTC	TRBV15	NA	TRBJ2-6	NA
CASSETGKYQPQHF	TGTGCCAGCAGTGAAACAGGGAAATATCAGCCCCAGCATTTT	TRBV28	NA	TRBJ1-5	NA
CASSTPQGANTEAFF	TGTGCCAGCAGCACCCCACAGGGAGCGAACACTGAAGCTTTCTTT	TRBV7-9	NA	TRBJ1-1	NA
CASRGGYEQYF	TGTGCCAGCAGAGGAGGGTACGAGCAGTACTTC	TRBV2	NA	TRBJ2-7	NA
CASSLSGPGVSEAFF	TGTGCCAGCAGTTTATCGGGGCCTGGGGTGTCTGAAGCTTTCTTT	TRBV27	NA	TRBJ1-1	NA
CSVEDQEAGAPGLRTDTQYF	TGCAGCGTTGAAGATCAGGAAGCGGGAGCACCTGGGTTACGGACAGATACGCAGTATTTT	TRBV29-1	TRBD2	TRBJ2-3	NA
CASSLKGAGKLFF	TGTGCCAGCAGTTTGAAGGGGGCCGGAAAACTGTTTTTT	TRBV28	TRBD1	TRBJ1-4	NA
CASSVDSVGNTIYF	TGTGCCAGCAGCGTCGACAGCGTGGGGAACACCATATATTTT	TRBV9	NA	TRBJ1-3	NA
CASSQDRGTSGSDTQYF	TGCGCCAGCAGCCAAGACCGTGGAACTAGCGGGAGTGATACGCAGTATTTT	TRBV4-1	TRBD2	TRBJ2-3	NA
CASSLDDSEKLFF	TGTGCCAGCAGCTTGGACGACAGCGAAAAACTGTTTTTT	TRBV5-6	NA	TRBJ1-4	NA
CASSQGGVRYEQYF	TGTGCCAGCAGCCAAGGGGGGGTGCGCTACGAGCAGTACTTC	TRBV7-9	NA	TRBJ2-7	NA
CASSVDIRPEAFF	TGTGCCAGCAGCGTGGACATCCGTCCCGAAGCTTTCTTT	TRBV7-2	NA	TRBJ1-1	few
CASSTWGQVHTF	TGTGCCAGCAGTACCTGGGGCCAGGTTCACACCTTC	TRBV27	NA	TRBJ1-2	NA
CASSRGQGRTEAFF	TGTGCCAGCAGTAGGGGACAGGGTCGGACTGAAGCTTTCTTT	TRBV28	TRBD1	TRBJ1-1	few
CASSPRQNTYEQYF	TGTGCCAGCTCACCGAGGCAGAATACCTACGAGCAGTACTTC	TRBV18	NA	TRBJ2-7	NA
CASSIRDRVSEAFF	TGTGCCAGCAGCATTCGGGACAGGGTTTCTGAAGCTTTCTTT	TRBV5-6	TRBD1	TRBJ1-1	few
CASSDPTGGLTDTQYF	TGTGCCAGCAGCGACCCGACAGGCGGACTCACAGATACGCAGTATTTT	TRBV9	NA	TRBJ2-3	NA